What follows is one T cell receptor beta chain and its context. At least ten counts were recorded for this clonotype. This clone's antigen is unknown. The sample holds no much larger clone one base away, and base qualities are not on file. The sample originates from a study of T cell repertoires in cytomegalovirus infection (dated by TCRdb to the late 2010s). Regarding the complete study: Donor HLA type was relevant to the analysis, because carriage of CMV infection together with the matching HLA type was indicated by public TCR beta signatures. General findings and caveats noted by the study authors: The ex vivo response was dominated by HLA-C-restricted CMV-specific TCR beta clonotypes, which also provided the single most frequent clonotype in two of eight donors. In both this cohort and an independent cohort of some 380 donors, the cumulative frequency of public TCR beta family members distinguished carriers of CMV infection plus the relevant HLA type.

The instrument was an Illumina HiSeq 1500. Clones were called with MiXCR by TCRdb after fastp trimmed the public reads at Q25, and only in-frame beta chains were retained. Duplicate CDR3 protein sequences are folded into a single record with the most common DNA and genes. This sample comprises almost 550,000 distinct CDR3 sequences, approximately 15% of them detected only once. Of the sample, 24% is held by the ten largest clones. V is pared back by 4 bases and J by 4 bases, with 17 bases lying between the germline termini. For CDR1 and CDR2, the germline V gene lists SGHVS and FQNEAQ. Including cysteine and phenylalanine, the CDR3 has 16 amino acids. Of the read, only the CDR3 DNA is kept; its 48 bases are in frame from base 1.

The chain is encoded by TRBV7-8 joined to TRBJ1-5, with a tentative D gene TRBD1 over 6 matching bases. The sequence was obtained from a human donor in good health (CMV status not recorded). Some clones in this sample may be carry-over from other donors' samples. The sequencing sample was made of CD8+ T cells from PBMCs. DNA sequence: TGTGCCAGCAGCTCCAACCCTGGACAGCCGAATCAGCCCCAGCATTTT. Its translation is CASSSNPGQPNQPQHF.